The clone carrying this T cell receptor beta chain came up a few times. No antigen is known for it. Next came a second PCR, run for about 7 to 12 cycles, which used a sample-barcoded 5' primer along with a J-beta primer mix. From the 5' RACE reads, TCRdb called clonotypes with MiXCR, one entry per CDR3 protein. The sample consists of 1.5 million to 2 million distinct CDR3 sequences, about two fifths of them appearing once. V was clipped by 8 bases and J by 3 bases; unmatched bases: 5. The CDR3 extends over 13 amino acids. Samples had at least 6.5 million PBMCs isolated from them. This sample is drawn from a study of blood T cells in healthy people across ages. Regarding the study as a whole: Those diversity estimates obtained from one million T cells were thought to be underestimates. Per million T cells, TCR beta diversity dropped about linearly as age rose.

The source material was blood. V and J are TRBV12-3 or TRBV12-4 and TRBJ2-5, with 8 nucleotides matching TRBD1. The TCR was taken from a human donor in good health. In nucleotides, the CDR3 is TGTGCCAGCCGAGCGGACAGGGAAGAGACCCAGTACTTC. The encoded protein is CASRADREETQYF.